This is a list of T cell receptor beta chains from one sample in a study of healthy donors' naive CD4 and CD8 T cells. TCRdb re-called the reads through MiXCR, storing one row per CDR3 protein. In the table there are about 200,000 distinct CDR3 sequences, around three quarters of which are singletons. Sample: naive CD4+ and CD8+ T cells sorted from blood, pooled from several donors. Receptor source: a pool of human donors in good health; the sample pools cells from several healthy donors. Each CDR3 is given with its conserved first and last residue. The D gene is left open where the match is weak. The size field is filled for only some rows; it gives once, few, many or a size class.

D: -
length: 16
J: TRBJ1-5
size: -
V: TRBV19
CDR3: CASSQPGQFSNQPQHF
DNA: TGTGCCAGTAGCCAACCCGGACAGTTTAGCAATCAGCCCCAGCATTTT

D: -
length: 13
J: TRBJ1-1
size: -
V: TRBV12-3/TRBV12-4
CDR3: CASSLRGRTEAFF
DNA: TGTGCCAGCAGTTTAAGGGGGAGGACTGAAGCTTTCTTT

D: TRBD1
length: 14
J: TRBJ2-7
size: -
V: TRBV6-5
CDR3: CASSPSDREYEQYF
DNA: TGTGCCAGCAGTCCGTCGGACAGGGAATACGAGCAGTACTTC

D: TRBD1
length: 18
J: TRBJ2-1
size: -
V: TRBV7-6
CDR3: CASSTPGQPTVSYNEQFF
DNA: TGTGCCAGCAGTACCCCGGGACAGCCAACCGTCTCCTACAATGAGCAGTTCTTC

D: -
length: 14
J: TRBJ2-7
size: -
V: TRBV6-5
CDR3: CASNHGRGPNEQYF
DNA: TGTGCCAGCAACCACGGACGGGGGCCGAATGAGCAGTACTTC

D: -
length: 13
J: TRBJ2-7
size: -
V: TRBV10-3
CDR3: CAITTGFGNEQYF
DNA: TGTGCCATTACTACGGGGTTCGGCAACGAGCAGTACTTC

D: TRBD1
length: 12
J: TRBJ2-5
size: few
V: TRBV29-1
CDR3: CSTSTGEETQYF
DNA: TGCAGCACATCAACAGGGGAAGAGACCCAGTACTTC

D: -
length: 18
J: TRBJ2-3
size: -
V: TRBV6-1
CDR3: CASSEALLVRGPTDTQYF
DNA: TGTGCCAGCAGTGAAGCGCTTCTGGTCAGGGGACCCACAGATACGCAGTATTTT

D: TRBD1
length: 12
J: TRBJ2-5
size: -
V: TRBV6-5
CDR3: CASSRDSETQYF
DNA: TGTGCCAGCAGTCGGGACAGTGAGACCCAGTACTTC

D: -
length: 15
J: TRBJ1-1
size: -
V: TRBV19
CDR3: CASSISVPMNTEAFF
DNA: TGTGCCAGTAGTATCAGCGTTCCAATGAACACTGAAGCTTTCTTT

D: -
length: 14
J: TRBJ1-1
size: -
V: TRBV18
CDR3: CASSPRGGNTEAFF
DNA: TGTGCCAGCTCACCAAGAGGCGGGAACACTGAAGCTTTCTTT

D: TRBD2
length: 15
J: TRBJ2-1
size: few
V: TRBV2
CDR3: CASTEGTSGYNEQFF
DNA: TGTGCCAGCACCGAAGGGACTAGCGGTTACAATGAGCAGTTCTTC

D: -
length: 14
J: TRBJ1-2
size: -
V: TRBV19
CDR3: CASSGYRDGVGYTF
DNA: TGTGCCAGTAGTGGGTACCGGGACGGGGTTGGCTACACCTTC

D: -
length: 15
J: TRBJ2-7
size: -
V: TRBV12-3/TRBV12-4
CDR3: CASSLIGTSSYEQYF
DNA: TGTGCCAGCAGTTTAATCGGGACATCATCCTACGAGCAGTACTTC

D: -
length: 14
J: TRBJ2-7
size: once
V: TRBV5-4
CDR3: CASSLAQQVAEQYF
DNA: TGTGCCAGCAGCTTGGCCCAACAGGTTGCCGAGCAGTACTTC

D: -
length: 13
J: TRBJ2-4
size: -
V: TRBV29-1
CDR3: CSAGGTVKNIQYF
DNA: TGCAGCGCTGGGGGGACAGTCAAAAACATTCAGTACTTC

D: -
length: 13
J: TRBJ1-2
size: -
V: TRBV6-2/TRBV6-3
CDR3: CASLQRTNYGYTF
DNA: TGTGCCAGCCTACAGAGGACCAACTATGGCTACACCTTC

D: -
length: 13
J: TRBJ1-1
size: -
V: TRBV29-1
CDR3: CSVVGTTNTEAFF
DNA: TGCAGCGTAGTTGGGACAACGAACACTGAAGCTTTCTTT

D: -
length: 14
J: TRBJ1-3
size: -
V: TRBV28
CDR3: CASSFGDSGNTIYF
DNA: TGTGCCAGCAGTTTCGGGGATTCAGGAAACACCATATATTTT

D: -
length: 16
J: TRBJ2-6
size: once
V: TRBV19
CDR3: CASSIIPGTGANVLTF
DNA: TGTGCCAGTAGTATCATACCGGGCACCGGGGCCAACGTCCTGACTTTC

D: -
length: 16
J: TRBJ1-3
size: -
V: TRBV19
CDR3: CASSRIRGFSGNTIYF
DNA: TGTGCCAGTAGTAGAATCAGGGGATTCTCTGGAAACACCATATATTTT

D: -
length: 14
J: TRBJ2-7
size: -
V: TRBV29-1
CDR3: CSADPGPSSGEQYF
DNA: TGCAGCGCCGACCCAGGACCGTCCTCCGGGGAGCAGTACTTC

D: -
length: 14
J: TRBJ1-1
size: few
V: TRBV6-1
CDR3: CASSEAPGGTEAFF
DNA: TGTGCCAGCAGTGAAGCGCCGGGGGGCACTGAAGCTTTCTTT

D: TRBD1
length: 14
J: TRBJ2-7
size: few
V: TRBV19
CDR3: CASRVTGTGNEQYF
DNA: TGTGCCAGTAGAGTGACCGGGACAGGGAACGAGCAGTACTTC

D: -
length: 14
J: TRBJ2-7
size: -
V: TRBV29-1
CDR3: CSAGGAGGTYEQYF
DNA: TGCAGCGCCGGCGGGGCAGGGGGAACCTACGAGCAGTACTTC

D: TRBD1
length: 14
J: TRBJ1-4
size: -
V: TRBV19
CDR3: CASSNRGANEKLFF
DNA: TGTGCCAGTAGCAACAGGGGAGCTAATGAAAAACTGTTTTTT

D: TRBD1
length: 18
J: TRBJ1-5
size: -
V: TRBV6-6
CDR3: CASSYLPARTGSNQPQHF
DNA: TGTGCCAGCAGTTACCTGCCTGCACGGACAGGGAGCAATCAGCCCCAGCATTTT

D: -
length: 13
J: TRBJ1-2
size: -
V: TRBV30
CDR3: CAWSVLRNYGYTF
DNA: TGTGCCTGGAGTGTACTTCGTAACTATGGCTACACCTTC

D: -
length: 13
J: TRBJ2-2
size: -
V: TRBV5-1
CDR3: CASSSRNTGELFF
DNA: TGCGCCAGCAGCTCCAGAAACACCGGGGAGCTGTTTTTT

D: -
length: 15
J: TRBJ2-7
size: few
V: TRBV19
CDR3: CASSNMGLGIDEQYF
DNA: TGTGCCAGTAGTAATATGGGCCTGGGCATCGACGAGCAGTACTTC

D: -
length: 15
J: TRBJ2-1
size: -
V: TRBV15
CDR3: CATSPRVRVGNEQFF
DNA: TGTGCCACCAGCCCCCGGGTCAGGGTCGGGAATGAGCAGTTCTTC

D: -
length: 14
J: TRBJ2-5
size: few
V: TRBV5-6
CDR3: CASSYRADQETQYF
DNA: TGTGCCAGCAGCTATCGGGCAGATCAAGAGACCCAGTACTTC

D: -
length: 15
J: TRBJ2-3
size: -
V: TRBV6-5
CDR3: CASSSLLEGTDTQYF
DNA: TGTGCCAGCAGTTCCCTTCTCGAGGGCACAGATACGCAGTATTTT

D: -
length: 14
J: TRBJ2-7
size: -
V: TRBV19
CDR3: CASSPIRGNYEQYF
DNA: TGTGCCAGTAGTCCCATTAGGGGGAACTACGAGCAGTACTTC

D: -
length: 14
J: TRBJ2-3
size: -
V: TRBV6-6
CDR3: CASRREVGTDTQYF
DNA: TGTGCCAGCAGGAGGGAGGTTGGCACAGATACGCAGTATTTT

D: -
length: 15
J: TRBJ2-5
size: -
V: TRBV6-2/TRBV6-3
CDR3: CASSAPVQGIWTQYF
DNA: TGTGCCAGCTCTGCCCCAGTCCAGGGCATTTGGACCCAGTACTTC

D: -
length: 14
J: TRBJ2-5
size: -
V: TRBV6-5
CDR3: CASSYSLGRETQYF
DNA: TGTGCCAGCAGTTACTCCCTCGGTAGGGAGACCCAGTACTTC